These 9 T cell receptor beta chains came from one sample sequenced in a study of cytomegalovirus exposure and HLA in healthy donors. Amplification used 60 Vbeta primers and 13 Jbeta primers. Generated by immunoSEQ multiplex PCR, the TCRdb table keeps only in-frame clones and is missing some. The repertoire holds more than 90,000 clones, roughly 79% seen once, with 0.57% in the top ten. The sequencing sample was made of PBMCs. The receptors were sampled from a man aged 30 to 39 in good health and CMV-seronegative.

The rearrangement joins TRBV5-5 to TRBJ1-5; 9 nucleotides agree with TRBD1. Trimming removed 4 bases from V and 6 bases from J; junction bases left unmatched: 8. The CDR3 totals 15 residues. Germline CDR1 and CDR2: SGHKS and YYEKEE (reference sequence). The CDR3 coding sequence is TGTGCCAGCAGCCACGACAGGGGGGGTAGTCAGCCCCAGCATTTT. It specifies CASSHDRGGSQPQHF.

The chain combines TRBV18 with TRBJ1-2; TRBD1 is a possible D gene (6 bases). CDR3 size: 16 residues. The germline gives CDR1 KGHSH, CDR2 LQKENI. V gave up 3 bases and J gave up 7 bases, with 21 bases separating them. DNA of the CDR3: TGTGCCAGCTCACCTTTACCCGACAGGACGGGCTTTGGCTACACCTTC. Protein product: CASSPLPDRTGFGYTF.

The chain recombines TRBV10-3 with TRBJ2-3; D may be TRBD2 (7 bases). The CDR3 is 15 amino acids. V lost 6 bases and J 3 bases, leaving 16 bases between the germline ends. Germline V gives CDR1 ENHRY, CDR2 SYGVKD. The CDR3 DNA follows: TGTGCCATCAGAAGCGAAGGGGGGGGGACAGATACGCAGTATTTT. Translation gives CAIRSEGGGTDTQYF.

This clone occurred a few times. V gene TRBV6-6 combines with J gene TRBJ1-1; 9 positions match TRBD1. Germline assignment: CDR1 MNHNY and CDR2 SVGAGI (reference sequence). V lost 5 bases to trimming and J lost 5 bases; unmatched junction nucleotides: 6. This CDR3 is 14 amino acids long. CDR3 sequence reads: CASSGTGGGTEAFF. DNA of the CDR3: TGTGCCAGCAGTGGCACAGGGGGCGGAACTGAAGCTTTCTTT.

As DNA, the CDR3 is TGTGCCAGCAGTGACTCGAGACGGGAAAGAATCAACGAGCAGTACGTC. It encodes CASSDSRRERINEQYV. The chain couples TRBV6-4 to TRBJ2-7, with D maybe TRBD2 (5 bases). The CDR3 is made up of 16 amino acids. Per the germline V gene, CDR1 is MRHNA and CDR2 is SNTAGT. The ends were cut back, 0 bases at V and 5 bases at J, with 17 bases in the middle.

The V call is TRBV5-6, the J call TRBJ1-2, with D possibly matching TRBD1 (6 bases). From germline, CDR1 is SGHDT and CDR2 YYEEEE. Trimming cost V 7 bases and J 3 bases, with 13 bases left between them. The CDR3 is 13 residues long. CDR3 sequence reads: CASRTAGDYGYTF. DNA of the CDR3: TGTGCCAGCCGTACCGCAGGGGACTATGGCTACACCTTC.

This chain connects TRBV25-1 to TRBJ2-5; a possible D gene is TRBD2 (5 bases). CDR3 length: 14 residues. Germline CDR1 MGHDK, CDR2 SYGVNS. V was clipped by 2 bases and J by 0 bases, with 7 bases between them. CDR3 sequence: CASSEREHQETQYF. CDR3 DNA sequence: TGTGCCAGCAGTGAAAGGGAGCACCAAGAGACCCAGTACTTC.

The chain carries TRBV7-6 and TRBJ2-7; 11 nucleotides match TRBD1. Germline V gene sequence: CDR1 SGHVS, CDR2 FNYEAQ. The J segment lost 4 bases and the V segment lost 4 bases, leaving 6 bases of the junction unmatched. CDR3 size: 15 residues. The CDR3 DNA follows: TGTGCCAGCAGCTGGCAGGACAGGGGGCTTTACGAGCAGTACTTC. Protein: CASSWQDRGLYEQYF.

The chain employs TRBV13 and TRBJ2-3, with 9 bases lining up with TRBD2. CDR3 length equals 15 residues. Germline CDR1 and CDR2: PRHDT and FYEKMQ (reference sequence). J lost 1 base, V lost 5 bases, and 4 bases had no gene match. The CDR3 DNA reads as TGTGCCAGCAGCCTAGCGGGAATGGGCACAGATACGCAGTATTTT. This translates into CASSLAGMGTDTQYF.